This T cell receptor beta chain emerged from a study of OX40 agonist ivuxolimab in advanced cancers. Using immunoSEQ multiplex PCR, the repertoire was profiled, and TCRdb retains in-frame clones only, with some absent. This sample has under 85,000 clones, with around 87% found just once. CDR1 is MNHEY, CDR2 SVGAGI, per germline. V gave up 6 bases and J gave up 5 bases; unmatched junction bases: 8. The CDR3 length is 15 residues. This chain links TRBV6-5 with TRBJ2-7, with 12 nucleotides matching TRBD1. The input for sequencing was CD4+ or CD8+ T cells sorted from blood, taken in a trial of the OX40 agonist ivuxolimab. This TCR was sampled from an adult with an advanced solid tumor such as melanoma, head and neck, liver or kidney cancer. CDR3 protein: CASRYTGTGGHEQYF. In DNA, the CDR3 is TGTGCCAGCAGGTATACCGGGACAGGGGGCCACGAGCAGTACTTC.